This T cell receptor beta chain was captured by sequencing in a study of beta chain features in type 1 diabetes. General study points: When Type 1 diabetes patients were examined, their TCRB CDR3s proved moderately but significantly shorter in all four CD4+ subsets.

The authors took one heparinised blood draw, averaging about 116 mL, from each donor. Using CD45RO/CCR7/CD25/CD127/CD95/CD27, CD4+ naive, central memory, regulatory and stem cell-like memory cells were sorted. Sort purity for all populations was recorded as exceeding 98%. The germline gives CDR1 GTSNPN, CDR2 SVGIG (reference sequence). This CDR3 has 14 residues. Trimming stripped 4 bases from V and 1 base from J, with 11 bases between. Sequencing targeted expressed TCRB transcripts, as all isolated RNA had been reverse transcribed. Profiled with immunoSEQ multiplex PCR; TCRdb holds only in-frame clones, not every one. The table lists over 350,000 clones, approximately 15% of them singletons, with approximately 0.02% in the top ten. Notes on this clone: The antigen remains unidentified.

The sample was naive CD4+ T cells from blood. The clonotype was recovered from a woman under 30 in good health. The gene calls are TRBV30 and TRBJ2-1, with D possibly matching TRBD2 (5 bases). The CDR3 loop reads CAWIHGESYNEQFF. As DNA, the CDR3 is TGTGCCTGGATACATGGGGAGTCCTACAATGAGCAGTTCTTC.